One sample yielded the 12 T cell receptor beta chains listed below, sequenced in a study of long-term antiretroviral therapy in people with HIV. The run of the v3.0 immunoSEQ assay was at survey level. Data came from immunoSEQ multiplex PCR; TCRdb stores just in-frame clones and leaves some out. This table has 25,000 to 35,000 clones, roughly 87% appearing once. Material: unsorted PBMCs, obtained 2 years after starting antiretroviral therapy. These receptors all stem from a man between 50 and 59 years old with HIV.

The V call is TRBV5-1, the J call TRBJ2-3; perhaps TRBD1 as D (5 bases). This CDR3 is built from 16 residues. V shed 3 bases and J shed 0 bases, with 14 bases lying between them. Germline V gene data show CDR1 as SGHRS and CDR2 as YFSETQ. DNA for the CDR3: TGCGCCAGCAGCTCAAACAGGTTAATTAGCACAGATACGCAGTATTTT. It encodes CASSSNRLISTDTQYF.

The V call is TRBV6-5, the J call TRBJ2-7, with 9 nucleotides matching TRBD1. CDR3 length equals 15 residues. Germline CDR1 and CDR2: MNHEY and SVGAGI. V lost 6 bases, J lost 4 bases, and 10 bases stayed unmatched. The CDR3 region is CASRDQDRGAYEQYF. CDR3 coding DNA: TGTGCCAGCAGAGATCAGGACAGGGGTGCTTACGAGCAGTACTTC.

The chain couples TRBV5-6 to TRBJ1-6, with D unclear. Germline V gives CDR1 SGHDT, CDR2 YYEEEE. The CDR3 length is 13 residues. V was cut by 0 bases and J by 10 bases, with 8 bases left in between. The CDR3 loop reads CASSLGGRSPLHF. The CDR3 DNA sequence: TGTGCCAGCAGCTTGGGTGGGAGGTCACCCCTCCACTTT.

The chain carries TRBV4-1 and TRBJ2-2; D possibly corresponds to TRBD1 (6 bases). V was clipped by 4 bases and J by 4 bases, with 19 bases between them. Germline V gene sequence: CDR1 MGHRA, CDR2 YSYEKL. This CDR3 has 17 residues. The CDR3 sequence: CASSPGAPSLGTGELFF. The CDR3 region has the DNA TGCGCCAGCAGCCCAGGGGCACCGTCGCTGGGCACCGGGGAGCTGTTTTTT.

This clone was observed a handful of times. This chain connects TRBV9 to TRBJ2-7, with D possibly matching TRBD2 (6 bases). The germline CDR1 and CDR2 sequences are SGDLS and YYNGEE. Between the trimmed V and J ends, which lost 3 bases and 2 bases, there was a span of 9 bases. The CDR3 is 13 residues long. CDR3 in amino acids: CASSDGTAYEQYF. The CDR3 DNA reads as TGTGCCAGCAGCGACGGGACTGCCTACGAGCAGTACTTC.

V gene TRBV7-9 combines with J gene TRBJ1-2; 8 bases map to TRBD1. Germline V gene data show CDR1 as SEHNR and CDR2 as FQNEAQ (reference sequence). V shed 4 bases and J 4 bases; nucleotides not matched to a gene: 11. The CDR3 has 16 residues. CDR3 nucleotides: TGTGCCAGCAGCTCAATACCGACAGGGGAAGTCTATGGCTACACCTTC. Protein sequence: CASSSIPTGEVYGYTF.

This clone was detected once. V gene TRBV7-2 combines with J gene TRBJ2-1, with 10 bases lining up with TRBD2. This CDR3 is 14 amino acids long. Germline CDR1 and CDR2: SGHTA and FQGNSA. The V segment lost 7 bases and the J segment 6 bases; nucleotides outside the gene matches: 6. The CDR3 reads CASNPTSGFNEQFF. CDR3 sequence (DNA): TGTGCCAGCAACCCGACTAGCGGGTTCAATGAGCAGTTCTTC.

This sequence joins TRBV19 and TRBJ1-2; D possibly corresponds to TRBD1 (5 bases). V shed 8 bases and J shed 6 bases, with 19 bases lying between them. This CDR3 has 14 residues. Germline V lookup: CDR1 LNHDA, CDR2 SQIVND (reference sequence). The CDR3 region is CASQRQPETHGYTF. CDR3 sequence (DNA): TGTGCCAGTCAACGACAGCCTGAAACCCATGGCTACACCTTC.

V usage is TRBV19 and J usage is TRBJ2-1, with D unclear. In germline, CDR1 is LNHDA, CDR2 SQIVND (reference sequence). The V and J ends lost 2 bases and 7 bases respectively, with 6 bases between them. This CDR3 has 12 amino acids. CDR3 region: CASSITWNEQFF. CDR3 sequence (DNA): TGTGCCAGTAGTATAACCTGGAATGAGCAGTTCTTC.

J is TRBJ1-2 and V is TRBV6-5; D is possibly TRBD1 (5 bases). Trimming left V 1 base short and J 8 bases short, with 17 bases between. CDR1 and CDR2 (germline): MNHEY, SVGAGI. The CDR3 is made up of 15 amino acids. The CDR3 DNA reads TGTGCCAGCAGTTACTACGGGACTTCTTCGGGGGGCTACACCTTC. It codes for CASSYYGTSSGGYTF.

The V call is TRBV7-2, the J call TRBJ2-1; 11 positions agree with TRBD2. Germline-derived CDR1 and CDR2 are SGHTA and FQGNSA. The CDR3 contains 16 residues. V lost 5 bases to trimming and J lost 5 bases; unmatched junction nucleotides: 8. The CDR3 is CASSPRSLAGDNEQFF. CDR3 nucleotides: TGTGCCAGCAGCCCACGTTCACTAGCGGGAGACAATGAGCAGTTCTTC.

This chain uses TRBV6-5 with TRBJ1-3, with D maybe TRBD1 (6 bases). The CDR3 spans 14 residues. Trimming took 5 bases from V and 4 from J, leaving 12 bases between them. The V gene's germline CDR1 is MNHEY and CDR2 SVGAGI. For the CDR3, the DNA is TGTGCCAGCAGTCCTCACAGGGCAGGAAACACCATATATTTT. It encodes CASSPHRAGNTIYF.